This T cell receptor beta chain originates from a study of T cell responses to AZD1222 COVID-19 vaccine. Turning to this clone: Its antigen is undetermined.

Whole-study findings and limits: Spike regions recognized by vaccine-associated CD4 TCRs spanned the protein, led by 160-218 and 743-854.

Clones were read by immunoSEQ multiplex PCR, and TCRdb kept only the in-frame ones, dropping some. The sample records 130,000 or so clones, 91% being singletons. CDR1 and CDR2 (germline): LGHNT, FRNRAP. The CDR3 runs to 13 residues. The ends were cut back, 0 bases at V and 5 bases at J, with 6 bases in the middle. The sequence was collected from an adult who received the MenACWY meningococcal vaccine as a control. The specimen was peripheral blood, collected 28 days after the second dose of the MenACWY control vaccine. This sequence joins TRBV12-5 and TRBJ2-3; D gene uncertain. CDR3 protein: CASGLVRGDTQYF. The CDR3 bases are TGTGCTAGTGGTTTGGTACGAGGAGATACGCAGTATTTT.